The next 5 T cell receptor beta chains were all read from a single sample in a study of CD8 T cells in Susac syndrome. Random hexamers were used to reverse transcribe an amount of 0.5 to 1 ug RNA. TCRdb called the immunoSEQ multiplex PCR reads again in MiXCR, with one record for every CDR3 protein. The table has more than 65,000 distinct CDR3 sequences, just under 95% seen once; the top ten hold roughly 0.55%. Sequences were obtained from CD8+ T cells from PBMCs. These receptors were taken from a human donor with multiple sclerosis.

This chain links TRBV9 with TRBJ1-1; the match to TRBD1 covers 7 bases. This CDR3 has 12 amino acids. CDR1 is SGDLS and CDR2 is YYNGEE in the germline V gene. V was clipped by 3 bases and J by 14 bases; unmatched bases: 10. The CDR3 region is CASSEMGEGAFF. As DNA, the CDR3 is TGTGCCAGCAGCGAGATGGGGGAGGGGGCCTTCTTT. Complete variable domain (other parts from reference TRBV9 and TRBJ1-1): DSGVTQTPKHLITATGQRVTLRCSPRSGDLSVYWYQQSLDQGLQFLIQYYNGEERAKGNILERFSAQQFPDLHSELNLSSLELGDSALYFCASSEMGEGAFFGQGTRLTVV.

The chain carries TRBV27 and TRBJ2-5, with D perhaps TRBD1 (6 bases). Looked up from germline, CDR1 is MNHEY and CDR2 is SMNVEV (reference sequence). V shed 0 bases and J shed 8 bases, with 19 bases lying between them. The CDR3 extends over 16 amino acids. CDR3 loop: CASSLSLDSSLSTQYF. The CDR3 DNA is TGTGCCAGCAGTTTATCGTTGGACAGTTCCCTGAGCACCCAGTACTTC.

The chain recombines TRBV19 with TRBJ2-7, with D unclear. This CDR3 has 12 amino acids. Per the germline V gene, CDR1 is LNHDA and CDR2 is SQIVND (reference sequence). V shed 4 bases and J shed 3 bases, with 7 bases lying between them. The CDR3 nucleotides read TGTGCCAGTAGTAGGGGTTTCTACGAGCAGTACTTC. Translation gives CASSRGFYEQYF. Together with reference TRBV19 and TRBJ2-7, the CDR3 gives the full variable domain: DGGITQSPKYLFRKEGQNVTLSCEQNLNHDAMYWYRQDPGQGLRLIYYSQIVNDFQKGDIAEGYSVSREKKESFPLTVTSAQKNPTAFYLCASSRGFYEQYFGPGTRLTVT.

The J gene is TRBJ2-2, the V gene TRBV20-1; 7 nucleotides align to TRBD2. With V trimmed by 1 base and J by 0 bases, 5 bases remained unmatched. Per germline, CDR1 DFQATT and CDR2 SNEGSKA (reference sequence). The CDR3 spans 16 residues. This CDR3 reads CSARGASGANTGELFF. The DNA for the CDR3 is TGCAGTGCTAGAGGAGCTAGCGGAGCGAACACCGGGGAGCTGTTTTTT.

This rearrangement joins TRBV19 to TRBJ2-1; 10 nucleotides agree with TRBD2. There are 14 residues in the CDR3. The ends lost 7 bases at V and 7 bases at J; junction bases unmatched: 7. CDR1 and CDR2 (germline): LNHDA, SQIVND (reference sequence). The DNA for the CDR3 is TGTGCCAGTAAAGGCCTAGCGGGAGCGAATGAGCAGTTCTTC. Its translation: CASKGLAGANEQFF.